This is a list of T cell receptor beta chains from one sample in a study of Graves' ophthalmopathy and Graves' hyperthyroidism. From the multiplex PCR reads, TCRdb called clonotypes with MiXCR, one entry per CDR3 protein. Here the sample spans approximately 500,000 distinct CDR3 sequences, roughly an eighth being singletons. The sequenced material came from blood. The receptor source for this set is a woman aged 25 to 39 with Graves' ophthalmopathy. CDR3s leave out the opening cysteine and the closing phenylalanine or tryptophan.

V gene	J gene	CDR3 protein
TRBV30	TRBJ1-2	AWRGGYGYT
TRBV11-1	TRBJ1-3	ASSLGGGLSGNTIY
TRBV5-1	TRBJ2-5	ASFNRGDETQY
TRBV28	TRBJ1-1	ASSPRPVIGLTEAC
TRBV5-1	TRBJ1-6	ASSLEATNSPLH
TRBV4-1	TRBJ2-7	ASSLLPGGSYEQY
TRBV19	TRBJ1-5	ASRTHRGPGNQPQH
TRBV6-2/TRBV6-3	TRBJ1-5	ASSSRNSNQPQH
TRBV28	TRBJ1-2	ASRIGGANYGYT
TRBV6-2/TRBV6-3	TRBJ2-2	ALSPGETGELF
TRBV29-1	TRBJ1-3	SVLNTGAGSGNTIY
TRBV6-5	TRBJ1-1	ASSYPLTGSAF
TRBV11-2	TRBJ1-2	ASSLLSGTNYGYT
TRBV5-8	TRBJ2-7	ASRDLAGNPFEQY
TRBV7-9	TRBJ2-5	ASSPLTSSQEAQY
TRBV20-1	TRBJ1-1	SARDRGMNTEAF
TRBV29-1	TRBJ1-1	SVRSWDKNEAF
TRBV2	TRBJ2-7	ASRRGKRGYEQY
TRBV6-5	TRBJ2-2	ASSYGTERPGELF
TRBV12-3/TRBV12-4	TRBJ1-2	ASSPLDYGYT
TRBV28	TRBJ2-5	ASTTPGPETQY
TRBV12-3/TRBV12-4	TRBJ1-1	ASSFVFLRDTEAF
TRBV4-1	TRBJ1-1	ASSQGGADRNTEAF
TRBV29-1	TRBJ1-1	SVSPGTGRVMNTEAF
TRBV28	TRBJ2-7	ASSLYREQY
TRBV24-1	TRBJ1-5	ATSDLNSLQPQH
TRBV20-1	TRBJ1-6	SAGGHFLH